This TCR beta chain was profiled in a study of OX40 agonist ivuxolimab in advanced cancers. Study summary: Melanoma, hepatocellular carcinoma, head and neck or renal cell cancer occurred in dose-escalation patients.

This clone has more than one count but fewer than ten. Its antigen remains unknown. General study findings and limits: At doses 0.1 to 3.0 mg/kg, CD4+ and CD8+ clones expanded.

V was trimmed by 10 bases and J by 9 bases, leaving 9 bases between them. Germline V gives CDR1 LNHDA, CDR2 SQIVND (reference sequence). This CDR3 spans 9 amino acids. The sampling schedule covered blood at baseline, cycle 4 day 1, and cycle 7 day 1. TCRdb's table, derived via immunoSEQ multiplex PCR, lists solely in-frame clones and lacks some. The sample shows more than 50,000 clones, 87% of them seen only once. The chain employs TRBV19 and TRBJ1-1; D might be TRBD1 (6 bases). The sequences come from CD4+ or CD8+ T cells sorted from blood, collected in a trial of the OX40 agonist ivuxolimab. The receptor was isolated from an adult with an advanced solid tumor such as melanoma, head and neck, liver or kidney cancer. The CDR3 region is CAKGTKAFF. DNA for the CDR3: TGTGCCAAGGGGACAAAAGCTTTCTTT.